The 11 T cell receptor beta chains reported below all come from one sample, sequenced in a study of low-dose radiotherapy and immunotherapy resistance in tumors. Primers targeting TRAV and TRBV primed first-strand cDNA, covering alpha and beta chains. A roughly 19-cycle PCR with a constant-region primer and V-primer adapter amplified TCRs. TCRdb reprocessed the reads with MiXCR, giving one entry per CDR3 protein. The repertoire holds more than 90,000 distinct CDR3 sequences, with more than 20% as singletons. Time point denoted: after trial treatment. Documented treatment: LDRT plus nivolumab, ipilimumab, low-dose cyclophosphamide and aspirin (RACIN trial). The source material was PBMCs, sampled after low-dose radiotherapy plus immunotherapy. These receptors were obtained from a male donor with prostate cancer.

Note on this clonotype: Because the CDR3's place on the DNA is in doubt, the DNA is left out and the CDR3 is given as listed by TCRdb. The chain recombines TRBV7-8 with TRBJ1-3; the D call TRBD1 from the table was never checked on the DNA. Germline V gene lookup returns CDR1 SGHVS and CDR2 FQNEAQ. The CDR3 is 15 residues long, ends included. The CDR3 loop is CASLSGPQSGNTIYF.

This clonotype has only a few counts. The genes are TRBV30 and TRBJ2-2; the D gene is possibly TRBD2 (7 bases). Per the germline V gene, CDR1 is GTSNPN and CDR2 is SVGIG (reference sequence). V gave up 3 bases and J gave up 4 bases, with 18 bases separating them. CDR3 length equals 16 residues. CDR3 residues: CAWRPNAGARTGELFF. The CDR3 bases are TGTGCCTGGAGGCCCAACGCGGGGGCCCGCACCGGGGAGCTGTTTTTT.

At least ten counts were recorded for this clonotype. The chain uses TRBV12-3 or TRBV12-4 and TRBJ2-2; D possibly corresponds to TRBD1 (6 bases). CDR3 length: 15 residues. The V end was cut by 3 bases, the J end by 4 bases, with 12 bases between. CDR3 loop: CASSLRLGGTGELFF. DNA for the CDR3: TGTGCCAGCAGTTTGCGGCTAGGGGGCACCGGGGAGCTGTTTTTT.

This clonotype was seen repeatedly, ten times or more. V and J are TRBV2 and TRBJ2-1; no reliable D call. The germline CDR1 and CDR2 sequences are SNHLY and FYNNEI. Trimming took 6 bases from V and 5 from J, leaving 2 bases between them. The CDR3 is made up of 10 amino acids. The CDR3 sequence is CASRHNEQFF. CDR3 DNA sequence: TGTGCCAGCAGACACAATGAGCAGTTCTTC. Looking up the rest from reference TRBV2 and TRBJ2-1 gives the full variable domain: EPEVTQTPSHQVTQMGQEVILRCVPISNHLYFYWYRQILGQKVEFLVSFYNNEISEKSEIFDDQFSVERPDGSNFTLKIRSTKLEDSAMYFCASRHNEQFFGPGTRLTVL.

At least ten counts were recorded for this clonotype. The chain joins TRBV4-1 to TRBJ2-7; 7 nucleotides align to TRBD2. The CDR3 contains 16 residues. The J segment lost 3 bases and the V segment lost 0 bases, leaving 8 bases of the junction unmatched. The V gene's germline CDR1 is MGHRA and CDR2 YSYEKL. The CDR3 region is CASSQDRTSVGYEQYF. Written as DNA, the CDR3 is TGCGCCAGCAGCCAAGATCGAACTAGCGTGGGCTACGAGCAGTACTTC.

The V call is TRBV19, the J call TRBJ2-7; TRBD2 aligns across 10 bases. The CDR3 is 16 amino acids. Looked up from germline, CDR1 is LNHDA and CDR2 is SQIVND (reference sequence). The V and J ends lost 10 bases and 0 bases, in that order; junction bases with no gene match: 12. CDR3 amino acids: CATRPASGGNSYEQYF. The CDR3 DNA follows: TGTGCCACACGTCCGGCTAGCGGGGGAAACTCCTACGAGCAGTACTTC.

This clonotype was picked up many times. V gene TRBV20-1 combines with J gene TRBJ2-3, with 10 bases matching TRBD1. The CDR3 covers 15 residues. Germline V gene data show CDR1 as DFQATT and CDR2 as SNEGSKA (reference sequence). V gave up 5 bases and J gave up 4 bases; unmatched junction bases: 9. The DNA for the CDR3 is TGCAGTGCTCCCAGGGTGGACAGGGGGGCAGATACGCAGTATTTT. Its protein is CSAPRVDRGADTQYF.

DNA for the CDR3: TGTGCCAGCAGCCCAAGGGGGGTGACCCAGTACTTC. It encodes CASSPRGVTQYF. The chain has TRBV7-2 and TRBJ2-5; D could derive from TRBD1 or TRBD2 (6 bases each). This CDR3 contains 12 residues. Germline CDR1 is SGHTA and CDR2 is FQGNSA. Trimming cost V 5 bases and J 7 bases, with 11 bases left between them.

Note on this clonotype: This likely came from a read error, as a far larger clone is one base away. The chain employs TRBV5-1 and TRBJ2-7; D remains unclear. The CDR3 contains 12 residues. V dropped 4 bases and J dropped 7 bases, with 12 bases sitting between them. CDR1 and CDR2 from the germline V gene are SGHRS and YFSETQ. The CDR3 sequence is CASSTLVDEQYF. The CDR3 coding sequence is TGCGCCAGCAGCACCCTGGTGGATGAGCAGTACTTC. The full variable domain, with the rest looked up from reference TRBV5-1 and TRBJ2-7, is KAGVTQTPRYLIKTRGQQVTLSCSPISGHRSVSWYQQTPGQGLQFLFEYFSETQRNKGNFPGRFSGRQFSNSRSEMNVSTLELGDSALYLCASSTLVDEQYFGPGTRLTVT.

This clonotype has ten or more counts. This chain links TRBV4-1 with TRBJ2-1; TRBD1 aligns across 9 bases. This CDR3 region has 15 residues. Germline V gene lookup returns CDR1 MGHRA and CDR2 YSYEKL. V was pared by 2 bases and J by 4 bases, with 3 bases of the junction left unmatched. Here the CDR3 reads CASSQPGQGYNEQFF. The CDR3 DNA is TGCGCCAGCAGCCAACCGGGACAGGGATACAATGAGCAGTTCTTC.

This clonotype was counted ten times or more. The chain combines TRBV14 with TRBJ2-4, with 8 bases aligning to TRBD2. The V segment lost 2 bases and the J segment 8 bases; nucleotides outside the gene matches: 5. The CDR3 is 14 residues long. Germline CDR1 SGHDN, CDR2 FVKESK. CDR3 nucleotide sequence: TGTGCCAGCAGCCAAAGTCCGGGGGGGGACATTCAGTACTTC. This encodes CASSQSPGGDIQYF.